A selection of T cell receptor beta chains follows, all from one sample in a study of response to subunit inactivated influenza vaccine. TCRdb called the RT-PCR reads again in MiXCR, with one record for every CDR3 protein. The top ten clones hold 11% of a sample with about 650,000 distinct CDR3 sequences, 15% to 19% of them seen once. Sequenced here: PBMCs from blood, sampled 11 to 12 days after vaccination. These receptors were taken from a man in his fifties who received an inactivated influenza vaccine. Both conserved end residues are part of each CDR3. The order of the fields is clone size, V gene, J gene, D gene, CDR3 protein, CDR3 DNA. The D gene is left open where the match is weak. The size of a clone is reported for some rows only, either as once, few or many, or as a class for expanded clones.

>.|TRBV6-1|TRBJ1-2|.
CASSHRDPYGYTF
TGTGCCAGCAGCCACCGGGATCCATATGGCTACACCTTC
>.|TRBV2|TRBJ2-5|TRBD1
CASSERGQGSETQYF
TGTGCCAGCAGTGAACGGGGACAGGGAAGTGAGACCCAGTACTTC
>few|TRBV7-2|TRBJ2-5|TRBD2
CASRVGLEETQYF
TGTGCCAGCAGGGTAGGACTAGAAGAGACCCAGTACTTC
>.|TRBV20-1|TRBJ1-6|TRBD1
CSARQGALSPLHF
TGCAGTGCTAGACAGGGGGCGCTTTCACCCCTCCACTTT
>few|TRBV6-1|TRBJ2-1|.
CASSRGAHNEQFF
TGTGCCAGTTCCAGAGGGGCACACAATGAGCAGTTCTTC
>.|TRBV20-1|TRBJ2-3|.
CSARADIGEVTDTQYF
TGCAGTGCTAGAGCAGACATCGGCGAAGTCACAGATACGCAGTATTTT
>few|TRBV6-4|TRBJ2-1|.
CASSEFTWQGYNEQFF
TGTGCCAGCAGTGAATTCACCTGGCAGGGGTACAATGAGCAGTTCTTC
>.|TRBV20-1|TRBJ1-2|.
CSAREGGGYTF
TGCAGTGCTAGAGAGGGGGGTGGCTACACCTTC
>.|TRBV15|TRBJ2-3|TRBD2
CATSDDSGRATDTQYF
TGTGCCACCAGCGACGATAGCGGGAGGGCCACTGATACGCAGTATTTT
>few|TRBV28|TRBJ1-1|.
CASINPPGRYTEAFF
TGTGCCAGCATCAACCCTCCAGGGCGGTACACTGAAGCTTTCTTT
>many|TRBV12-3/TRBV12-4|TRBJ2-7|TRBD2
CASRDLAGAYEQYF
TGTGCCAGCAGAGATCTAGCGGGGGCCTACGAGCAGTACTTC
>few|TRBV7-8|TRBJ2-2|TRBD2
CASSSSGATNTGELFF
TGTGCCAGCAGCTCGAGCGGGGCGACGAACACCGGGGAGCTGTTTTTT
>.|TRBV5-1|TRBJ2-1|TRBD1
CASQPAGGRSNEQFF
TGCGCCAGCCAACCTGCAGGGGGTAGGTCCAATGAGCAGTTCTTC
>.|TRBV29-1|TRBJ1-1|.
CSVTAETARYTEAFF
TGCAGCGTCACAGCAGAGACAGCACGGTACACTGAAGCTTTCTTT
>.|TRBV29-1|TRBJ2-4|TRBD1
CSVVGTGRDIQYF
TGCAGCGTTGTGGGGACAGGGAGGGACATTCAGTACTTC
>.|TRBV7-8|TRBJ2-7|.
CASTRTEVTTSGEQYF
TGTGCCAGCACCCGGACAGAAGTCACTACTTCGGGGGAGCAGTACTTC
>.|TRBV5-1|TRBJ2-3|TRBD2
CASSLMTGGMDTQYF
TGCGCCAGCAGCTTGATGACGGGGGGTATGGATACGCAGTATTTT
>few|TRBV20-1|TRBJ2-3|TRBD2
CSARDFSGSDTQYF
TGCAGTGCTAGAGATTTTAGCGGGAGTGATACGCAGTATTTT
>few|TRBV7-9|TRBJ2-2|.
CASSLGYRELGELFF
TGTGCCAGCAGCTTAGGATACAGGGAACTCGGGGAGCTGTTTTTT
>.|TRBV7-9|TRBJ2-7|TRBD2
CASSPGGITGVYEQYF
TGTGCCAGCAGCCCGGGGGGGATAACCGGTGTCTACGAGCAGTACTTC
>.|TRBV28|TRBJ1-1|.
CASSLRIWIRDARGVAFF
TGTGCCAGCAGTTTGCGCATATGGATCCGGGACGCTCGGGGTGTAGCTTTCTTT
>few|TRBV4-3|TRBJ2-1|TRBD2
CASSQRTSGGANYNEQFF
TGCGCCAGCAGCCAGCGGACTAGCGGGGGGGCAAACTACAATGAGCAGTTCTTC
>.|TRBV21-1|TRBJ1-2|.
CASSKAADYGYTF
TGTGCCAGCAGCAAAGCGGCCGACTATGGCTACACCTTC
>many|TRBV10-3|TRBJ2-7|.
CAISEGVSSSYEQYF
TGTGCCATCAGTGAGGGGGTTTCAAGCTCCTACGAGCAGTACTTC
>.|TRBV12-3/TRBV12-4|TRBJ2-7|.
CASSLASAYEQYF
TGTGCCAGCAGTTTAGCTAGCGCATACGAGCAGTACTTC
>.|TRBV10-3|TRBJ2-5|.
CAISDWGQETQYF
TGTGCCATCAGTGACTGGGGCCAAGAGACCCAGTACTTC
>few|TRBV9|TRBJ2-3|.
CASSVDGRRTDTQYF
TGTGCCAGCAGCGTAGACGGCAGACGCACAGATACGCAGTATTTT
>.|TRBV7-2|TRBJ2-7|TRBD1
CASQTGQGKSMEQYF
TGTGCCAGCCAAACGGGACAGGGGAAGTCTATGGAGCAGTACTTC
>few|TRBV7-3|TRBJ2-2|TRBD2
CASSKGGAGGPSTGELFF
TGTGCCAGCAGCAAAGGGGGCGCGGGAGGGCCGTCCACCGGGGAGCTGTTTTTT
>few|TRBV30|TRBJ2-7|.
CAWRSRGYEQYF
TGTGCCTGGAGAAGTCGGGGCTACGAGCAGTACTTC
>few|TRBV5-4|TRBJ2-1|.
CASSLVLVPYNEQFF
TGTGCCAGCAGCTTGGTTCTGGTCCCCTACAATGAGCAGTTCTTC
>few|TRBV20-1|TRBJ2-3|.
CSARALRSTDTQYF
TGCAGTGCTAGGGCCCTCCGCAGCACAGATACGCAGTATTTT
>.|TRBV18|TRBJ2-1|TRBD1
CASSPRGTGERFEQFF
TGTGCCAGCTCACCACGCGGGACAGGAGAGCGTTTTGAGCAGTTCTTC
>few|TRBV4-1|TRBJ1-4|.
CASSPWTSEEKLFF
TGCGCCAGCAGCCCCTGGACTTCTGAGGAAAAACTGTTTTTT
>few|TRBV10-3|TRBJ2-5|TRBD2
CATGTKETQYF
TGTGCCACTGGGACTAAAGAGACCCAGTACTTC
>.|TRBV12-3/TRBV12-4|TRBJ1-6|TRBD1
CASSSTGGISPLHF
TGTGCCAGCAGTTCGACAGGGGGCATTTCACCCCTCCACTTT
>.|TRBV3-1|TRBJ2-5|.
CASSLDRFQETQYF
TGTGCCAGCAGCCTTGACAGATTCCAAGAGACCCAGTACTTC
>.|TRBV11-3|TRBJ2-1|.
CASSLGGENPYNEQFF
TGTGCCAGCAGCTTAGGAGGGGAGAACCCCTACAATGAGCAGTTCTTC
>few|TRBV20-1|TRBJ2-5|TRBD1
CSARDPKGAGETQYF
TGCAGTGCTAGAGACCCCAAGGGGGCTGGAGAGACCCAGTACTTC
>many|TRBV29-1|TRBJ2-5|TRBD2
CSVATGGRKETQYF
TGCAGCGTTGCTACGGGGGGGCGGAAGGAGACCCAGTACTTC
>.|TRBV12-3/TRBV12-4|TRBJ2-1|.
CASSQIRPRNEQFF
TGTGCCAGCAGCCAGATCCGTCCTAGGAATGAGCAGTTCTTC
>.|TRBV6-1|TRBJ1-5|.
CASSEVQGRNQPQHF
TGTGCCAGCAGTGAAGTCCAGGGTAGGAATCAGCCCCAGCATTTT
>.|TRBV5-1|TRBJ2-7|.
CASSLIRGDGEQYF
TGCGCCAGCAGCTTGATTAGGGGGGATGGCGAGCAGTACTTC
>few|TRBV24-1|TRBJ2-3|.
CATSASLDTQYF
TGTGCCACCAGTGCCAGTTTAGATACGCAGTATTTT
>.|TRBV20-1|TRBJ1-2|.
CSARNLDNYGYTF
TGCAGTGCTAGAAACTTGGACAACTATGGCTACACCTTC
>.|TRBV6-1|TRBJ2-7|.
CASRNRHSYEQYF
TGTGCCAGCAGAAACAGGCATTCCTACGAGCAGTACTTC
>.|TRBV11-2|TRBJ2-7|.
CASSLVSGTYEQYF
TGTGCCAGCAGCTTAGTTTCGGGTACCTACGAGCAGTACTTC
>.|TRBV6-1|TRBJ2-5|.
CASSWGPVGETQYF
TGTGCCAGCAGCTGGGGGCCCGTAGGGGAGACCCAGTACTTC